This T cell receptor (beta chain) was captured in a study of OX40 agonist ivuxolimab in advanced cancers. Looking at the study overall: Ivuxolimab was a fully human IgG2 agonistic monoclonal antibody targeting the costimulatory receptor OX40 (CD134). Intravenous ivuxolimab was administered to patients every 2 weeks at six dose levels: 0.01, 0.1, 0.3, 1.5, 3 and 10 mg/kg. The purpose of peripheral TCRbeta sequencing was to test whether ivuxolimab changed TCR sequence diversity and led to clonal T-cell expansion. Prior anti-PD-1, anti-PD-L1 or anti-CTLA-4 therapy was permitted, and roughly two fifths of dose-escalation patients had received checkpoint inhibitors. Of the 50 to 55 patients in dose escalation, around 20 had hepatocellular carcinoma, about 15 had melanoma, 9 had renal cell carcinoma and 9 had head and neck cancer. The paper covers the monotherapy dose-escalation part of the phase I ivuxolimab trial, which included N ≈ 57 patients. The dose-escalation cohort was almost 85% male with a mean age of roughly 60 years, ranging from 23 to 79. Partial responses occurred in three dose-escalation patients: two with cutaneous melanoma and one with hepatocellular carcinoma.

The trial excluded patients who had a history of autoimmune disease or who were on systemic immunosuppression. Peripheral blood for TCR sequencing was collected from all dose cohorts at baseline, on cycle 4 day 1, and on cycle 7 day 1. Samples came from an open-label, multicenter, first-in-human phase I dose-escalation trial of ivuxolimab. Adults with locally advanced or metastatic melanoma, renal cell, hepatocellular, or head and neck squamous cell carcinoma were enrolled in the trial. CD4+ and CD8+ T cells were sorted separately from peripheral blood before TCR sequencing. Note on this clone: Its antigen remains unidentified. No clone much larger than this one lies a single base away; base qualities are absent.

What the study reported, not specific to this receptor: Low levels of normalized T-cell clonal expansion were also shown by some nonresponding patients. In the 0.1-3.0 mg/kg groups, partial responders were among the patients with the lowest normalized peripheral clonal expansion, particularly in CD8+ T cells. After ivuxolimab, expanded clones were on average more numerous among CD8+ T cells than among CD4+ T cells. Which antigens the clonally expanded peripheral T cells were specific for was not determined. At doses of 0.1 to 3.0 mg/kg, clonal expansion of both CD4+ and CD8+ blood T cells was observed from baseline to week 6.

Genomic DNA was extracted from sorted cells for sequencing of the TCRbeta CDR3 region. The immunoSEQ Assay was used to sequence the TCRbeta CDR3 regions. What TCRdb holds here is the immuneACCESS table cut down to in-frame rearrangements. Part of the clones is not present; checked against another copy, under half of the missing clones reflect an unresolved V gene, and the others are unexplained. The sample table contains under 20,000 clones; only one count was recorded for 79% of them. The ten largest clones take up 33% of the sample. The junction carries 7 bases between V and J, which are trimmed by 2 bases and 5 bases respectively. From a lookup of the germline V gene (reference sequence), CDR1 and CDR2 are MNHEY and SMNVEV. Measured from the cysteine to the phenylalanine, the CDR3 is 12 residues long. The sequence is cut down to CDR3 DNA, 36 bases in frame from base 1.

The sequence derives from an adult with an advanced solid tumor such as melanoma, head and neck, liver or kidney cancer. This specimen was CD4+ or CD8+ T cells sorted from blood, taken in a trial of the OX40 agonist ivuxolimab. The sequence is built from TRBV27 and TRBJ2-7, and TRBD1 may be the D gene, going by 5 matching bases. The DNA is TGTGCCAGCAGTTTAATAGGGGACGAGCAGTACTTC. Its protein is CASSLIGDEQYF.